These 22 T cell receptor beta chains were sequenced from one sample in a study of PD-L1 blockade in urothelial cancer. Indicated time point: peripheral blood 6 weeks after treatment start. Libraries were prepared by immunoSEQ multiplex PCR; TCRdb keeps only in-frame clonotypes and omits some of them. The sample carries 20,000 to 25,000 clones, approximately 82% recorded once. Source: PBMCs, taken around atezolizumab (anti-PD-L1) treatment. The receptors here all came from a man aged 70-80 years with urothelial cancer.

The J gene is TRBJ2-7, the V gene TRBV5-4, with 9 positions matching TRBD2. The CDR3 totals 15 residues. J lost 2 bases, V lost 0 bases, and 3 bases had no gene match. Germline CDR1 and CDR2: SGHNT and YYREEE (reference sequence). The DNA of the CDR3 is TGTGCCAGCAGCTTGGAACTAGCGGGTCCCTACGAGCAGTACTTC. This encodes CASSLELAGPYEQYF.

The J gene is TRBJ2-4, the V gene TRBV19, with 11 bases matching TRBD1. The trim removed 5 bases at V and 0 bases at J, leaving 9 bases unmatched. The CDR3 totals 18 residues. CDR1 is LNHDA, CDR2 SQIVND, per germline (reference sequence). DNA for the CDR3: TGTGCCAGTAGTCCCGGGACAGGGGGTAAACTAGCCAAAAACATTCAGTACTTC. Translating it yields CASSPGTGGKLAKNIQYF.

The rearrangement uses TRBV29-1 and TRBJ1-1; tentatively, D is TRBD1 (6 bases). This CDR3 is 13 amino acids long. CDR1 is SQVTM, CDR2 ANQGSEA, per germline. V was clipped by 7 bases and J by 5 bases, with 17 bases between them. CDR3 amino acids: CSALRGASTEAFF. The DNA of the CDR3 is TGCAGCGCTCTCAGGGGCGCGAGTACTGAAGCTTTCTTT.

The chain is built from TRBV27 and TRBJ2-7, with 9 positions matching TRBD2. Germline values: CDR1 MNHEY, CDR2 SMNVEV (reference sequence). There are 12 residues in the CDR3. The V segment lost 3 bases and the J segment 6 bases; nucleotides outside the gene matches: 0. The CDR3 sequence is CASSLRGGEQYF. CDR3 DNA sequence: TGTGCCAGCAGTTTGCGGGGGGGCGAGCAGTACTTC.

The genes are TRBV27 and TRBJ1-2, with 7 bases identical to TRBD1. The V and J ends lost 6 bases and 3 bases, in that order; junction bases with no gene match: 7. The CDR3 runs 14 residues. Germline values: CDR1 MNHEY, CDR2 SMNVEV (reference sequence). The CDR3 reads CASRVTGNYYGYTF. The CDR3 DNA reads TGTGCCAGCAGGGTGACAGGGAATTACTATGGCTACACCTTC.

The CDR3 coding sequence is TGTGCCAGCAGCTTACGCGGTAGCGGGAGTTTATACAATGAGCAGTTCTTC. Translating gives CASSLRGSGSLYNEQFF. This sequence joins TRBV7-2 and TRBJ2-1; 9 bases fit TRBD2. The CDR3 consists of 17 residues. Germline V gives CDR1 SGHTA, CDR2 FQGNSA. With V trimmed by 2 bases and J by 4 bases, 9 bases remained unmatched.

The J gene is TRBJ2-7, the V gene TRBV7-2, with D possibly TRBD2 on 5 matching bases. The CDR3 is 15 residues long. V shed 0 bases and J shed 1 base, with 10 bases lying between them. Germline CDR1 reads SGHTA; CDR2 reads FQGNSA. The CDR3 is CASSLAADPSYEQYF. The CDR3 DNA reads TGTGCCAGCAGCTTAGCAGCGGACCCTTCCTACGAGCAGTACTTC.

This clone appeared a single time. The CDR3 nucleotides read TGTGCCAGCAGCTTGGGAGGGGGGGATCAGCCCCAGCATTTT. Amino acids: CASSLGGGDQPQHF. The rearrangement joins TRBV5-6 to TRBJ1-5, with D maybe TRBD1 (6 bases). The V and J ends lost 0 bases and 5 bases respectively, with 9 bases between them. This CDR3 region has 14 residues. From germline, CDR1 is SGHDT and CDR2 YYEEEE.

This clone was counted between two and nine times. CDR3 coding DNA: TGTGCCAGCAGCTTGGGGCCGGGGACAGCTCTTAACTATGGCTACACCTTC. Residues: CASSLGPGTALNYGYTF. The V gene is TRBV7-9, the J gene TRBJ1-2; 7 nucleotides agree with TRBD1. The V segment lost 3 bases and the J segment 1 base; nucleotides outside the gene matches: 11. CDR1 is SEHNR and CDR2 is FQNEAQ in the germline V gene (reference sequence). The length of the CDR3 is 17 residues.

The chain employs TRBV27 and TRBJ2-7; the D gene is possibly TRBD2 (5 bases). V was trimmed by 3 bases and J by 7 bases, leaving 16 bases between them. The CDR3 has 14 amino acids. The germline V gene encodes CDR1 MNHEY and CDR2 SMNVEV (reference sequence). CDR3 loop: CASSFVPPSGEQYF. The CDR3 DNA follows: TGTGCCAGCAGTTTCGTCCCGCCCTCGGGGGAGCAGTACTTC.

The chain links TRBV29-1 to TRBJ1-1; TRBD1 aligns across 8 bases. The CDR3 spans 12 residues. Trimming removed 5 bases from V and 6 bases from J; junction bases left unmatched: 5. Germline V gene lookup returns CDR1 SQVTM and CDR2 ANQGSEA. CDR3 sequence: CSVSPQGAEAFF. As DNA, the CDR3 is TGCAGCGTTTCCCCACAGGGGGCTGAAGCTTTCTTT.

The chain uses TRBV6-5 and TRBJ2-5; D possibly corresponds to TRBD2 (7 bases). Deletions cut 2 bases from V and 5 bases from J, with 15 bases between. This CDR3 is built from 15 residues. The germline gives CDR1 MNHEY, CDR2 SVGAGI. The CDR3 nucleotides read TGTGCCAGCAGTTACGGCACAGGGCGGGAGGAGACCCAGTACTTC. Encoded protein: CASSYGTGREETQYF.

This clone was recorded a few times. This chain connects TRBV7-8 to TRBJ2-1, with TRBD2 as a possible D gene (5 bases). There are 15 residues in the CDR3. Per germline, CDR1 SGHVS and CDR2 FQNEAQ. The germline V and J ends were trimmed by 1 base and 2 bases, with 9 bases remaining between them. The CDR3: CASSLVASPYNEQFF. Written as DNA, the CDR3 is TGTGCCAGCAGCTTAGTAGCGTCACCCTACAATGAGCAGTTCTTC.

The chain links TRBV5-5 to TRBJ2-2; D not resolved. The germline gives CDR1 SGHKS, CDR2 YYEKEE (reference sequence). The CDR3 consists of 14 residues. The V end lost 4 bases, the J end lost 2 bases, and 9 bases lay between the germline ends. CDR3 coding DNA: TGTGCCAGCAGCATTCTAGTCAACACCGGGGAGCTGTTTTTT. It is translated as CASSILVNTGELFF.

The CDR3 DNA is TGTGCCAGCAGCGTCGGGACTAGCGGGAGGCGGGTAGGCAATGAGCAGTTCTTC. Translating it yields CASSVGTSGRRVGNEQFF. This sequence joins TRBV9 and TRBJ2-1, with 15 bases that match TRBD2. With 2 bases clipped from V and 6 bases from J, the junction kept 9 bases outside the gene matches. This CDR3 contains 18 residues. Germline V gene data show CDR1 as SGDLS and CDR2 as YYNGEE.

This clone was detected once. This rearrangement joins TRBV4-1 to TRBJ2-1, with 11 bases fitting TRBD1. V shed 7 bases, J shed 4 bases, and the junction held 9 bases outside the gene matches. Germline V lookup: CDR1 MGHRA, CDR2 YSYEKL. This CDR3 is 16 amino acids long. The CDR3: CASTKEGTGGYNEQFF. As DNA, the CDR3 is TGCGCCAGCACTAAAGAAGGGACAGGGGGATACAATGAGCAGTTCTTC.

This chain joins TRBV5-4 and TRBJ2-2; D may be TRBD1 (6 bases). In germline, CDR1 is SGHNT, CDR2 YYREEE (reference sequence). CDR3 length: 15 residues. The V end was cut by 3 bases, the J end by 0 bases, with 9 bases between. CDR3 in DNA: TGTGCCAGCAGCTCCGGGACACCGAACACCGGGGAGCTGTTTTTT. The encoded protein is CASSSGTPNTGELFF.

The chain couples TRBV6-5 to TRBJ1-2; the match to TRBD1 covers 9 bases. Trimming took 5 bases from V and 4 from J; bases not matched to a gene: 5. The germline CDR1 and CDR2 sequences are MNHEY and SVGAGI. CDR3 length equals 14 residues. The CDR3 loop is CASSPGQGSYGYTF. CDR3 nucleotides: TGTGCCAGCAGTCCGGGACAGGGATCCTATGGCTACACCTTC.

The rearrangement uses TRBV5-6 and TRBJ1-6; TRBD1 might be the D (6 bases). Trimming pared 2 bases from V and 3 bases from J, leaving 15 bases between. This CDR3 has 17 amino acids. Germline CDR1 and CDR2: SGHDT and YYEEEE. CDR3: CASSFGWGPNYNSPLHF. The CDR3 DNA sequence: TGTGCCAGCAGCTTTGGCTGGGGGCCGAACTATAATTCACCCCTCCACTTT.

This sequence joins TRBV19 and TRBJ1-5, with TRBD1 as a possible D gene (6 bases). The germline V and J ends were trimmed by 5 bases and 0 bases, with 11 bases remaining between them. This CDR3 has 15 residues. CDR1 LNHDA and CDR2 SQIVND come from the germline V gene (reference sequence). The CDR3 sequence is CASSPGTFSNQPQHF. CDR3 coding DNA: TGTGCCAGTAGTCCAGGGACATTTAGCAATCAGCCCCAGCATTTT. Full variable domain (outside the CDR3, taken from reference TRBV19 and TRBJ1-5): DGGITQSPKYLFRKEGQNVTLSCEQNLNHDAMYWYRQDPGQGLRLIYYSQIVNDFQKGDIAEGYSVSREKKESFPLTVTSAQKNPTAFYLCASSPGTFSNQPQHFGDGTRLSIL.

This chain links TRBV18 with TRBJ1-2; a weak D match, TRBD1 (6 bases). V dropped 5 bases and J dropped 3 bases, with 13 bases sitting between them. Germline V lookup: CDR1 KGHSH, CDR2 LQKENI. The CDR3 sequence is 14 residues long. The CDR3 here is CASSASGADYGYTF. The CDR3 bases are TGTGCCAGCTCAGCCTCAGGGGCCGACTATGGCTACACCTTC.

A few counts support this clone. The CDR3 DNA reads as TGTGCCAGCAGCAAGATAGGGACTGCCGTTTACGAGCAGTACTTC. As protein: CASSKIGTAVYEQYF. V is TRBV7-2 and J is TRBJ2-7, with D perhaps TRBD2 (6 bases). Germline CDR1 is SGHTA and CDR2 is FQGNSA. V lost 5 bases, J lost 4 bases, and 18 bases lay in between. The CDR3 extends over 15 amino acids.